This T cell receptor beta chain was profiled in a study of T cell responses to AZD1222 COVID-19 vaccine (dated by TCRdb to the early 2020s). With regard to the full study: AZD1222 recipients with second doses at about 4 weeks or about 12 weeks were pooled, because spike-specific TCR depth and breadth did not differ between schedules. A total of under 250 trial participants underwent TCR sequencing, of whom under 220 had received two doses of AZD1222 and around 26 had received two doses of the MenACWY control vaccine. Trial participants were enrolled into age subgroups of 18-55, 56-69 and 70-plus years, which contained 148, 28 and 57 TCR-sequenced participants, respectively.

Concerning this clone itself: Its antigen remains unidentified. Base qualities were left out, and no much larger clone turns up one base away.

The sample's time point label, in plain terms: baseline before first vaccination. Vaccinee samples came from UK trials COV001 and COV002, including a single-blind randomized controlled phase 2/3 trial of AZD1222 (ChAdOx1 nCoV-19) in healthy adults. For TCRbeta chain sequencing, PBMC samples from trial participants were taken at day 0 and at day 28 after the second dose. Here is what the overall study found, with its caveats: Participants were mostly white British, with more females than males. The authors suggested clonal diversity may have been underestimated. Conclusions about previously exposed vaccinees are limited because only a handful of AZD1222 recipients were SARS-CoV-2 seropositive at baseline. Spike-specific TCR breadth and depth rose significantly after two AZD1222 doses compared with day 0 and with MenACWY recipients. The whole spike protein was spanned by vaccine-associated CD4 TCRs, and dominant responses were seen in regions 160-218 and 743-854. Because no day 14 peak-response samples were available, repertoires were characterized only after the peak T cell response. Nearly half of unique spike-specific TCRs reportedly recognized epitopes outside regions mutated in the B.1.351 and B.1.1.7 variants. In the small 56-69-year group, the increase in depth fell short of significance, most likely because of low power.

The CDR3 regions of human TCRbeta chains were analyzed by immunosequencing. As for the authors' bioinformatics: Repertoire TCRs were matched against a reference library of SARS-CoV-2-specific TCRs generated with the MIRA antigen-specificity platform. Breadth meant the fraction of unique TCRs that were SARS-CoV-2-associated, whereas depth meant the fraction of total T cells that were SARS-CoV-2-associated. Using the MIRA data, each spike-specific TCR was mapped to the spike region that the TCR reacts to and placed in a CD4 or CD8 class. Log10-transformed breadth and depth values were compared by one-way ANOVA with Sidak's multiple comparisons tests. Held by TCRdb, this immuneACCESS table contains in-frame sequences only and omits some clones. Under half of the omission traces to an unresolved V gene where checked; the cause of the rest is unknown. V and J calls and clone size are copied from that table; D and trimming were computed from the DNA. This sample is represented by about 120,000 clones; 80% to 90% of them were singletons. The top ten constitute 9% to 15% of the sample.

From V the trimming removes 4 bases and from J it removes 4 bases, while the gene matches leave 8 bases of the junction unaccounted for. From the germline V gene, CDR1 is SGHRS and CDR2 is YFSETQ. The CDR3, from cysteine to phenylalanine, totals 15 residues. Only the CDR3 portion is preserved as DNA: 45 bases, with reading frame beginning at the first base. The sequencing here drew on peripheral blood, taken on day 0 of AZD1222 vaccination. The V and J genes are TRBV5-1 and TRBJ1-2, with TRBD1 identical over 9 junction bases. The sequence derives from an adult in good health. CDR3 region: CASSQTGQGSYGYTF. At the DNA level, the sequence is TGCGCCAGCAGCCAAACGGGACAGGGCTCCTATGGCTACACCTTC.